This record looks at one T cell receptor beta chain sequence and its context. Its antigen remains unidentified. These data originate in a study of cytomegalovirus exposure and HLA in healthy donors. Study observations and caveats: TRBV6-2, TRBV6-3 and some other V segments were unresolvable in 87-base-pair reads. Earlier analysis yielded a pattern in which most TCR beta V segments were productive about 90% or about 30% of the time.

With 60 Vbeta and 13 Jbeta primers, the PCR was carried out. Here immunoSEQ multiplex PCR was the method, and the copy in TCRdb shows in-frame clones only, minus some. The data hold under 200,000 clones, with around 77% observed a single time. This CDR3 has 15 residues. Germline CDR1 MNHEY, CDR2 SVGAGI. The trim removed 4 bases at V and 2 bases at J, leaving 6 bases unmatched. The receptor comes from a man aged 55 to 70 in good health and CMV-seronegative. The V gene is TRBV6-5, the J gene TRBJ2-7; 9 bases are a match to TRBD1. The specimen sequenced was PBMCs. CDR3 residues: CASSSSTGGPYEQYF. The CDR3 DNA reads TGTGCCAGCAGTTCGTCGACAGGGGGACCCTACGAGCAGTACTTC.